This T cell receptor (beta chain) was retrieved from a study of spatial heterogeneity in lung cancer. V lost 7 bases and J lost 0, with 10 bases in between. The V gene's germline CDR1 is LNHDA and CDR2 SQIVND (reference sequence). This CDR3 spans 15 amino acids. TCRdb processed the 5' RACE reads anew with MiXCR; each CDR3 protein has one entry. The sample yields about 5,100 distinct CDR3 sequences, around 9.8% seen once. The study's findings and limits: Tumor mutation counts were tracked by expanded intratumoral alpha and beta TCR counts.

Noted time point: sample taken at primary tumor resection. This clonotype was seen a few times. Antigen specificity is unknown. The TCR comes from a female donor with early-stage non-small cell lung cancer. The chain has TRBV19 and TRBJ2-6; weak D call: TRBD2 (5 bases). Sequenced here: lung tumor tissue, sampled at surgery. This chain's CDR3 is CASKLGVSGANVLTF. Here the CDR3 DNA reads TGTGCCAGTAAACTGGGAGTCTCTGGGGCCAACGTCCTGACTTTC. The whole variable domain, filled in from reference TRBV19 and TRBJ2-6, reads DGGITQSPKYLFRKEGQNVTLSCEQNLNHDAMYWYRQDPGQGLRLIYYSQIVNDFQKGDIAEGYSVSREKKESFPLTVTSAQKNPTAFYLCASKLGVSGANVLTFGAGSRLTVL.